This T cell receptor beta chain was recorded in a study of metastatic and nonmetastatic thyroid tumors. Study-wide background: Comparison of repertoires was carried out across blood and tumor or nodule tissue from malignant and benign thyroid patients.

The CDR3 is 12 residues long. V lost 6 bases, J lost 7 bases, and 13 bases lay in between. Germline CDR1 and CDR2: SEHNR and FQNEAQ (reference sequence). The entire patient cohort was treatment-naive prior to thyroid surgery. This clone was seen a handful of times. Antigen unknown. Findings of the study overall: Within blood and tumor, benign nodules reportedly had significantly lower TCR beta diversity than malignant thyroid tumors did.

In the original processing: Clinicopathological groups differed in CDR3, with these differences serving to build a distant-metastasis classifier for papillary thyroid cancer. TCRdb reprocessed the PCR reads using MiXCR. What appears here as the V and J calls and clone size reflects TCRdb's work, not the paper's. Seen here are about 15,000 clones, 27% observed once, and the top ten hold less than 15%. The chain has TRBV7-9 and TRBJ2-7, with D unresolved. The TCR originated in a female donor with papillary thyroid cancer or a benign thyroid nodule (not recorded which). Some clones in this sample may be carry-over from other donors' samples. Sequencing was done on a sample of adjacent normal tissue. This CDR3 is CASSPDKGEQYF. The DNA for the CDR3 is TGTGCCAGCAGTCCAGATAAGGGAGAGCAGTACTTC.